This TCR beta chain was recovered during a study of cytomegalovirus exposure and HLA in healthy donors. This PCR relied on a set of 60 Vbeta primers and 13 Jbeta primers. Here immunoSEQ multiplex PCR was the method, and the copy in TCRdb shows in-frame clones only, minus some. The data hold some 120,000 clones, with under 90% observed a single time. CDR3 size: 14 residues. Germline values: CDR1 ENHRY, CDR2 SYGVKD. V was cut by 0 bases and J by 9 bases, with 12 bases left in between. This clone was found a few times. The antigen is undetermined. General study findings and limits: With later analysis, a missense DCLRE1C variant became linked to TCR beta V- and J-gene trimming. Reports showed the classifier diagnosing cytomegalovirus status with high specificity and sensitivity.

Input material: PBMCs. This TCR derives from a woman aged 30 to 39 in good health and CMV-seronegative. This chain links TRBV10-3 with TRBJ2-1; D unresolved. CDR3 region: CAISESTRVGEQFF. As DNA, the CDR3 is TGTGCCATCAGTGAGTCGACTCGTGTCGGTGAGCAGTTCTTC.